The clone carrying this T cell receptor (beta chain) was counted once. The sample comes from a study of CD8 T cells in Susac syndrome. The V gene lost 1 base and the J gene lost 0 bases, with 6 bases spanning the gap. The CDR3 extends over 14 amino acids. Germline CDR1 SGHAT, CDR2 FQNNGV. RNA was extracted with the RNeasy kit, and a quantity of roughly 0.5 to 1 ug was reverse transcribed using random hexamers. TCRdb processed the immunoSEQ multiplex PCR reads anew with MiXCR; each CDR3 protein has one entry. The sample has about 140,000 distinct CDR3 sequences; around 95% are singletons. The sample taken for sequencing was CD4+ T cells from PBMCs. This sequence joins TRBV11-2 and TRBJ1-1; D not resolved. The sequence derives from a human donor with Susac syndrome. The CDR3 loop is CASSLVSMNTEAFF. Here the CDR3 DNA reads TGTGCCAGCAGCTTAGTGAGCATGAACACTGAAGCTTTCTTT.